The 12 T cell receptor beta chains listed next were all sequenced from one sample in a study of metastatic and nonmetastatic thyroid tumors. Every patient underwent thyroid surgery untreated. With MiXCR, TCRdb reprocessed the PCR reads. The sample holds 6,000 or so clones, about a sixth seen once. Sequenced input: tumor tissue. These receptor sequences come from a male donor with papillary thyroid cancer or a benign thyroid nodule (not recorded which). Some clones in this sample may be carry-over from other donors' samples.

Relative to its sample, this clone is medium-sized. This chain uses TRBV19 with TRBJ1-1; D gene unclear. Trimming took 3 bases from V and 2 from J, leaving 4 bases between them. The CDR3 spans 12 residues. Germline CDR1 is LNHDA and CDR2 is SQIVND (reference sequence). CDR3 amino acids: CASSMSNTEAFF. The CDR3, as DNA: TGTGCCAGTAGTATGTCAAACACTGAAGCTTTCTTT.

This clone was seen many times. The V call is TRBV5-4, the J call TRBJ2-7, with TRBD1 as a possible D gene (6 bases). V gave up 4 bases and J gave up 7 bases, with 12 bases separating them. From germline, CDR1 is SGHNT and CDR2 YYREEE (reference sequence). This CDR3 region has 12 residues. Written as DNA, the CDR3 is TGTGCCAGCAGCGCCCAGGGGTGGGAGCAGTACTTC. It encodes CASSAQGWEQYF.

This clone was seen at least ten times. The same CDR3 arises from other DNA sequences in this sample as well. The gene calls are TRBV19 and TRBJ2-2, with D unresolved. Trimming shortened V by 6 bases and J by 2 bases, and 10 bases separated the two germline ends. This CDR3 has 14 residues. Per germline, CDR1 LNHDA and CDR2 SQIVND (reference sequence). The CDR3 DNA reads TGTGCCAGTAGCATACGAACCAACACCGGGGAGCTGTTTTTT. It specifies CASSIRTNTGELFF.

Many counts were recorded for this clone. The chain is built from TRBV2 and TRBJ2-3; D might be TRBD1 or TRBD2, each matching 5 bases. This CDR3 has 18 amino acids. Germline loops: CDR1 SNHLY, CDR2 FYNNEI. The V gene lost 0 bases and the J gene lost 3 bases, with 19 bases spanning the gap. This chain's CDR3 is CASSEATRGGPVTDTQYF. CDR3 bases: TGTGCCAGCAGTGAAGCAACTCGTGGGGGACCTGTGACAGATACGCAGTATTTT.

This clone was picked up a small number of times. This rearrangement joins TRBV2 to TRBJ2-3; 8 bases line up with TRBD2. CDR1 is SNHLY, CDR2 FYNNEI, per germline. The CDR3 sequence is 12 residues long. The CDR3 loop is CATSATADTQYF. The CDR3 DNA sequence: TGTGCGACTAGCGCCACTGCAGATACGCAGTATTTT.

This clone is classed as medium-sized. The CDR3 bases are TGTGCCAGCGGAAATTTCGGGACAGCGCGGTTGAGAGGCTACACCTTC. This translates into CASGNFGTARLRGYTF. The chain couples TRBV27 to TRBJ1-2; 7 bases fit TRBD1. V dropped 8 bases and J dropped 8; count of bases not matched to a gene: 20. Germline CDR1 reads MNHEY; CDR2 reads SMNVEV (reference sequence). This CDR3 comprises 16 residues.

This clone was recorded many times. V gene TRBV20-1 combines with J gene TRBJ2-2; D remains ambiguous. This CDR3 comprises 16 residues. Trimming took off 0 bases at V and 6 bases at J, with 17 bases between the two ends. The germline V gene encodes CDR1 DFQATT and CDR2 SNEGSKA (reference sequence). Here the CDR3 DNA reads TGCAGTGCTAGAGATTATCTAGGCAGTCGGGCCGGGGAGCTGTTTTTT. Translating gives CSARDYLGSRAGELFF.

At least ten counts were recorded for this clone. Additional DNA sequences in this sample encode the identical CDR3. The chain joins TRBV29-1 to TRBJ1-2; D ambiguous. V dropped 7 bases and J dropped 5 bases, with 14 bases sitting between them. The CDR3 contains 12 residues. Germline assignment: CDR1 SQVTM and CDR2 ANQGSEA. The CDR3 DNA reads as TGCAGCGCCCGGGGAAATCTGTATGGCTACACCTTC. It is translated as CSARGNLYGYTF.

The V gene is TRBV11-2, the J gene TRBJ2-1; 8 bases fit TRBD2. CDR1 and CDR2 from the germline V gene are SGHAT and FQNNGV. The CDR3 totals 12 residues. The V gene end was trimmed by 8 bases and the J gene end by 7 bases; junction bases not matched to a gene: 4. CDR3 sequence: CASEGGRNEQFF. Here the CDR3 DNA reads TGTGCCAGCGAGGGCGGGAGGAATGAGCAGTTCTTC.

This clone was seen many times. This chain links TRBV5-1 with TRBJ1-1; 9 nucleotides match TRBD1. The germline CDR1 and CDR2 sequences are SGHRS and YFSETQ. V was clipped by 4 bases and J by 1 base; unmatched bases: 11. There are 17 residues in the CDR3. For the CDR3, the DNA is TGCGCCAGCAGCCGTGTCCCGGGACAGGGTTGGAACACTGAAGCTTTCTTT. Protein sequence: CASSRVPGQGWNTEAFF. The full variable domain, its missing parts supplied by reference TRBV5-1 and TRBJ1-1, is KAGVTQTPRYLIKTRGQQVTLSCSPISGHRSVSWYQQTPGQGLQFLFEYFSETQRNKGNFPGRFSGRQFSNSRSEMNVSTLELGDSALYLCASSRVPGQGWNTEAFFGQGTRLTVV.

The CDR3 bases are TGTGCCAGCAGCTTATGGCCCTCACCCGGGGAGCTGTTTTTT. Residues: CASSLWPSPGELFF. The rearrangement uses TRBV7-3 and TRBJ2-2; D not certain. Germline V gives CDR1 SGHTA, CDR2 FQGTGA. The CDR3 consists of 14 residues. The V and J ends lost 2 bases and 6 bases respectively, with 10 bases between them. The entire variable domain, with the rest obtained from reference TRBV7-3 and TRBJ2-2, is as follows: GAGVSQTPSNKVTEKGKYVELRCDPISGHTALYWYRQSLGQGPEFLIYFQGTGAADDSGLPNDRFFAVRPEGSVSTLKIQRTERGDSAVYLCASSLWPSPGELFFGEGSRLTVL.

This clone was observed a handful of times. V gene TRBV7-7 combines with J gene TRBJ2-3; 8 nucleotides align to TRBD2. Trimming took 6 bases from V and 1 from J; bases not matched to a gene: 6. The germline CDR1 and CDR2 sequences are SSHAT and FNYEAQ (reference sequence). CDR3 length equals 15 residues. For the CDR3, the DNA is TGTGCCAGCAGTTTCGGGGGGGGTGGCACAGATACGCAGTATTTT. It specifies CASSFGGGGTDTQYF.